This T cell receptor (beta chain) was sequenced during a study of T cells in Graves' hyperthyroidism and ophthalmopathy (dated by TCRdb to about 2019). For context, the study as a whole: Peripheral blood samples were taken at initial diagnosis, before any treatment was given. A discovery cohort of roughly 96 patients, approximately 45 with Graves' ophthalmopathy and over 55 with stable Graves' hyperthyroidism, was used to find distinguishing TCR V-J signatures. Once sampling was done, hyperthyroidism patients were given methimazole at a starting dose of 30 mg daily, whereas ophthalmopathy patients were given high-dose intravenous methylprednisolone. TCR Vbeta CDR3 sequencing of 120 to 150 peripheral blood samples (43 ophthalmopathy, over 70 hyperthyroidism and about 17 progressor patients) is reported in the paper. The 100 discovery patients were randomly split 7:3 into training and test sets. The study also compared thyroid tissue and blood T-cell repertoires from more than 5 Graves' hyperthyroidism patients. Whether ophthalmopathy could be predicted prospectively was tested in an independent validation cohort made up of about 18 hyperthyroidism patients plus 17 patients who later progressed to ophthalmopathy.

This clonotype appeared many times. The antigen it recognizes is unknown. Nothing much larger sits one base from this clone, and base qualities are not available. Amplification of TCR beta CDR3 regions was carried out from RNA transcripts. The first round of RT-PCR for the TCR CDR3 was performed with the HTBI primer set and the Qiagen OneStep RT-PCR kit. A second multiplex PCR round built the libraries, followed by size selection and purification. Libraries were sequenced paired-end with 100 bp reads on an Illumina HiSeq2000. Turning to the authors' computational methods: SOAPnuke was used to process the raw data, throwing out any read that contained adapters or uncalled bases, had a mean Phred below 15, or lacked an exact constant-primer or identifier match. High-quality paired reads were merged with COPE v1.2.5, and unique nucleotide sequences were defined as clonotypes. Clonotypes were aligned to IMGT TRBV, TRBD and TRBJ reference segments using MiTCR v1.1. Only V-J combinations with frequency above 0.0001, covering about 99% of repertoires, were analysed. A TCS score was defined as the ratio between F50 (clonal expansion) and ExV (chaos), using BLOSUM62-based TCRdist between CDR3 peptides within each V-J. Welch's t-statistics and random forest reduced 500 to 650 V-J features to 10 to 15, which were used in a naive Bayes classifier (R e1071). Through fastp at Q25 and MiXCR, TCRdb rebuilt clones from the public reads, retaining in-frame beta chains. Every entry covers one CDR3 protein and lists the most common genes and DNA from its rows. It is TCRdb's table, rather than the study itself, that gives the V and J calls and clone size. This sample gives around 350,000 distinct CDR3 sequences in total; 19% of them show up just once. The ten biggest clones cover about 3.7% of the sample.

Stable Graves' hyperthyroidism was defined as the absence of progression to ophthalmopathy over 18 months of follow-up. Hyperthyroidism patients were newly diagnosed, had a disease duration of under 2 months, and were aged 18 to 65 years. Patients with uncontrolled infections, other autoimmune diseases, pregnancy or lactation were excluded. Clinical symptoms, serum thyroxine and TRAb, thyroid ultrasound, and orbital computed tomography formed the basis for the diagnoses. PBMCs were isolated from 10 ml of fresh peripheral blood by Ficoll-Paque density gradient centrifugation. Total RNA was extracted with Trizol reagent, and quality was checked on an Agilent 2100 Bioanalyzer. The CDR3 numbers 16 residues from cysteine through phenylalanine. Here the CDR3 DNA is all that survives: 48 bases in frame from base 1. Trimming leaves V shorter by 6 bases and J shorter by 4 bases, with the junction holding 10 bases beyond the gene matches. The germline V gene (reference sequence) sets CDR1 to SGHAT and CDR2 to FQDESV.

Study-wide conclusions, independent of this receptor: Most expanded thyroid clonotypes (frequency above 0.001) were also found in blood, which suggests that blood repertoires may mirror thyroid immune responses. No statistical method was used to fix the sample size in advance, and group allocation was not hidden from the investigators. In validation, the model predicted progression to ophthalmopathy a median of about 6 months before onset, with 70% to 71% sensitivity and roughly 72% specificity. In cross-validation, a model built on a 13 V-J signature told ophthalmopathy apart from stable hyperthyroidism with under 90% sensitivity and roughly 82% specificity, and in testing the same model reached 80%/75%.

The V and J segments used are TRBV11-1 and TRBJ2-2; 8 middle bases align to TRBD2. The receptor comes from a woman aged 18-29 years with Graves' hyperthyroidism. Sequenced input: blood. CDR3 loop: CASSPRGGTITGELFF. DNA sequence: TGTGCCAGCAGTCCCCGGGGGGGAACCATCACCGGGGAGCTGTTTTTT.